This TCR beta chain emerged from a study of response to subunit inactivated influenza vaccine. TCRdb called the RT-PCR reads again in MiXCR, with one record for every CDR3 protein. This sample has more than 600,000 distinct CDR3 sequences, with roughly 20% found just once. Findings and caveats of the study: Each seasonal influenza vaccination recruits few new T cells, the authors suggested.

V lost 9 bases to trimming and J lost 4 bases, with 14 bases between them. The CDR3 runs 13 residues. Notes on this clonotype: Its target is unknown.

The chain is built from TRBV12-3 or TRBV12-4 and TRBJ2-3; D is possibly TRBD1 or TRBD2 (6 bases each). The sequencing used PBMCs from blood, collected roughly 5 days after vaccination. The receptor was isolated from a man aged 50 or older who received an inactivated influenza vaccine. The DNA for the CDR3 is TGTGCCAGTGTTTGGGGGGCAGCAGATACGCAGTATTTT. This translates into CASVWGAADTQYF.